Shown below are 13 T cell receptor beta chains from a single sample sequenced in a study of T-cell memory formation after mild COVID-19. TCRdb re-derived calls from the 5' RACE reads in MiXCR, one entry per CDR3 protein. The sample gives a few hundred thousand distinct CDR3 sequences, 14% of which show up once; approximately 22% is in the top ten. Sequenced input: PBMCs or a T cell subset sorted from them (not recorded which). Receptors originate from a man aged 18 to 30 who had mild COVID-19 (a few samples of this study predate the infection). Cell type and time point are not known.

In its sample, this clonotype was seen a few times. V usage is TRBV4-3 and J usage is TRBJ2-2; the D is unclear. The V gene lost 0 bases and the J gene lost 6 bases, with 8 bases spanning the gap. The CDR3 sequence is 14 residues long. Germline V gene lookup returns CDR1 LGHNA and CDR2 YSLEER. The CDR3 protein is CASSQDQGSGELFF. The CDR3 coding sequence is TGCGCCAGCAGCCAAGATCAAGGGTCCGGGGAGCTGTTTTTT.

This clonotype was recorded a few times. The chain carries TRBV4-2 and TRBJ2-3; 9 bases are a match to TRBD1. After removal of 0 bases from V and 6 bases from J, the junction contained 13 bases not matched to a gene. The CDR3 is 18 residues long. The germline V gene has CDR1 LGHNA and CDR2 YNFKEQ. CDR3 region: CASSQEYSGTGNADTQYF. CDR3 sequence (DNA): TGTGCCAGCAGCCAAGAATACTCAGGGACAGGGAACGCGGATACGCAGTATTTT.

This clonotype turned up a few times. The rearrangement joins TRBV6-5 to TRBJ2-3, with TRBD2 matching over 10 bases. The CDR3 contains 16 residues. Germline V gene data show CDR1 as MNHEY and CDR2 as SVGAGI. Germline trimming cut 5 bases from V and 5 bases from J; bases unmatched to any gene: 10. In nucleotides, the CDR3 is TGTGCCAGCAGTCACCGACTAGCGGGCAAGGTAGATACGCAGTATTTT. Its protein product is CASSHRLAGKVDTQYF.

V usage is TRBV7-9 and J usage is TRBJ2-5, with D possibly being TRBD1 or TRBD2 (5 bases each). The CDR3 is 16 residues long. Trimming shortened V by 6 bases and J by 4 bases, and 21 bases separated the two germline ends. Germline V gene lookup returns CDR1 SEHNR and CDR2 FQNEAQ (reference sequence). CDR3 sequence (DNA): TGTGCCAGCAGTTCTGCGAGGGTGGGGACCGCAGAGACCCAGTACTTC. Translating gives CASSSARVGTAETQYF.

This sequence joins TRBV7-2 and TRBJ1-2; D call uncertain. This CDR3 comprises 12 residues. In germline, CDR1 is SGHTA, CDR2 FQGNSA. Between the trimmed V and J ends, which lost 8 bases and 2 bases, there was a span of 9 bases. The CDR3 nucleotides are TGTGCCAGCGAAGTGGGGAACTATGGCTACACCTTC. Its translation: CASEVGNYGYTF.

This clonotype was detected a few times. The chain uses TRBV6-1 and TRBJ2-1; D perhaps matches TRBD1 (6 bases). Germline CDR1 reads MNHNS; CDR2 reads SASEGT. This CDR3 spans 14 amino acids. Trimming removed 11 bases from V and 4 bases from J, with 18 bases in between. The CDR3 is CASNQGLAYNEQFF. CDR3 nucleotide sequence: TGTGCCTCTAACCAGGGGCTAGCTTACAATGAGCAGTTCTTC.

A few counts support this clonotype. The genes are TRBV12-3 or TRBV12-4 and TRBJ2-3, with TRBD2 as a possible D gene (5 bases). V was trimmed by 2 bases and J by 4 bases, leaving 7 bases between them. The CDR3 extends over 13 amino acids. The CDR3 sequence: CASSLSGSDTQYF. The CDR3 DNA reads as TGTGCCAGCAGTTTATCGGGGTCAGATACGCAGTATTTT.

This clonotype has just a few counts. This sequence joins TRBV3-1 and TRBJ1-1; possibly TRBD1 for D (5 bases). This CDR3 spans 14 amino acids. The germline V gene has CDR1 LGHDT and CDR2 YNNKEL (reference sequence). V dropped 2 bases and J dropped 4 bases, with 11 bases sitting between them. CDR3 in DNA: TGTGCCAGCAGCCAACTTGGGACTACCACTGAAGCTTTCTTT. The encoded protein is CASSQLGTTTEAFF. Based on the CDR3 plus reference TRBV3-1 and TRBJ1-1, the full variable domain is DTAVSQTPKYLVTQMGNDKSIKCEQNLGHDTMYWYKQDSKKFLKIMFSYNNKELIINETVPNRFSPKSPDKAHLNLHINSLELGDSAVYFCASSQLGTTTEAFFGQGTRLTVV.

In its sample, this clonotype was seen a few times. The V and J genes are TRBV19 and TRBJ1-5, with D perhaps matching TRBD1 (6 bases). Trimming removed 9 bases at V and 3 bases at J, with 15 bases between. Germline V gives CDR1 LNHDA, CDR2 SQIVND (reference sequence). There are 14 residues in the CDR3. CDR3 amino acids: CASSFWGPNQPQHF. Here the CDR3 DNA reads TGTGCCAGCAGTTTTTGGGGGCCCAATCAGCCCCAGCATTTT.

The rearrangement joins TRBV5-5 to TRBJ2-7; TRBD1 matches at 7 bases. CDR1 and CDR2 from the germline V gene are SGHKS and YYEKEE (reference sequence). This CDR3 region has 16 residues. Losses at the gene ends were 1 base for V and 3 bases for J; bases not matched to a gene: 10. CDR3 sequence reads: CASSLFLVRDSYEQYV. The CDR3 DNA is TGTGCCAGCAGCTTGTTTTTGGTCCGGGACAGCTACGAGCAGTACGTC.

V is TRBV7-3 and J is TRBJ2-7; 7 bases fit TRBD2. Germline V lookup: CDR1 SGHTA, CDR2 FQGTGA. With 8 bases clipped from V and 6 bases from J, the junction kept 10 bases outside the gene matches. This CDR3 region has 13 residues. CDR3 nucleotide sequence: TGTGCCAGCGCGCGGGGGTATATGGGCGAGCAGTACTTC. Protein sequence: CASARGYMGEQYF.

Remarks on this clonotype: A much larger clone differs by one base, so this may be a read error. The rearrangement joins TRBV14 to TRBJ2-7; weak D call: TRBD2 (6 bases). The germline CDR1 and CDR2 sequences are SGHDN and FVKESK. This CDR3 contains 17 residues. V lost 0 bases and J lost 6, with 21 bases in between. The CDR3 nucleotides read TGTGCCAGCAGCCAAGAAGAAAGGCGGGGCAGGCGGTGCGAGCAGTACGTC. This gives the protein CASSQEERRGRRCEQYV.

At least ten counts were recorded for this clonotype. Mismatch with germline at one junction end may stem from a read error. The gene calls are TRBV20-1 and TRBJ2-1; unclear D gene. Per the germline V gene, CDR1 is DFQATT and CDR2 is SNEGSKA (reference sequence). CDR3 length equals 11 residues. The CDR3 spells CSARDYNEQFF. CDR3 nucleotide sequence: TGCAGTGCTCGAGACTACAATGAGCAGTTCTTC.